These 19 T cell receptor beta chains were all obtained from the same sample, sequenced in a study of T cell repertoires in cytomegalovirus infection. MiXCR, run by TCRdb on the reads, gives a single entry per CDR3 protein. The sample records over 450,000 distinct CDR3 sequences, roughly 12% being singletons. The sequenced sample was PBMCs. Receptors originate from a human donor in good health (CMV status not recorded). Some clones in this sample may be carry-over from other donors' samples.

This clonotype was detected only a few times. V and J are TRBV20-1 and TRBJ2-7; the D gene is possibly TRBD1 (6 bases). CDR3 length: 15 residues. Germline-derived CDR1 and CDR2 are DFQATT and SNEGSKA (reference sequence). V was pared by 1 base and J by 7 bases, with 20 bases between. The CDR3 DNA is TGCAGTGCTAGAGTCGCAGGACAGACCCTTAATGAGCAGTACTTC. Amino acid sequence: CSARVAGQTLNEQYF.

This clonotype was counted many times. The rearrangement links TRBV7-2 to TRBJ2-3; maybe TRBD2 (5 bases). With 8 bases removed from V and 6 bases from J, the gap between germline ends came to 12 bases. CDR1 is SGHTA and CDR2 is FQGNSA in the germline V gene. CDR3 length equals 12 residues. The CDR3 DNA is TGTGCCAGCTCGGAGGCTGCTGATACGCAGTATTTT. Encoded protein: CASSEAADTQYF.

Many counts were recorded for this clonotype. The gene calls are TRBV6-1 and TRBJ1-5, with D unresolved. V was trimmed by 5 bases and J by 5 bases, leaving 10 bases between them. CDR1 MNHNS and CDR2 SASEGT come from the germline V gene. The length of the CDR3 is 13 residues. CDR3 sequence: CASSWSSYQPQHF. CDR3 bases: TGTGCCAGCAGTTGGTCGTCATATCAGCCCCAGCATTTT.

This clonotype has at least ten counts. The chain couples TRBV7-2 to TRBJ2-3; 9 bases match TRBD2. This CDR3 is 12 amino acids long. V shed 5 bases and J 14 bases; nucleotides not matched to a gene: 8. Germline-derived CDR1 and CDR2 are SGHTA and FQGNSA. CDR3 DNA sequence: TGTGCCAGCAGCACCCCTGGCGGGGGGGGGTATTTT. Protein product: CASSTPGGGGYF.

This clonotype was seen many times. The rearrangement uses TRBV4-1 and TRBJ2-7; D is perhaps TRBD1 (6 bases). V was cut by 0 bases and J by 0 bases, with 18 bases left in between. Germline loops: CDR1 MGHRA, CDR2 YSYEKL. The CDR3 has 18 amino acids. This CDR3 is CASSQDRQGPYGSYEQYF. The CDR3 nucleotides are TGCGCCAGCAGCCAAGATCGGCAGGGGCCCTACGGCTCCTACGAGCAGTACTTC.

This clonotype was seen ten or more times. The chain has TRBV12-3 or TRBV12-4 and TRBJ2-2, with D possibly TRBD2 on 6 matching bases. V lost 3 bases to trimming and J lost 4 bases, with 12 bases between them. CDR3 size: 15 residues. The CDR3 here is CASSFGGTFTGELFF. The CDR3 region has the DNA TGTGCCAGCAGTTTTGGGGGGACCTTCACCGGGGAGCTGTTTTTT.

This clonotype was counted between two and nine times. The chain combines TRBV12-3 or TRBV12-4 with TRBJ2-7; 12 positions agree with TRBD1. Unmatched junction bases numbered 13, after V lost 5 bases and J lost 5 bases. The CDR3 has 17 amino acids. The CDR3 bases are TGTGCCAGCAGTGTTTTCCCCGGGACAGGGGGCCGCAACGAGCAGTACTTC. Its protein is CASSVFPGTGGRNEQYF.

This clonotype was counted many times. The chain links TRBV7-2 to TRBJ2-3; no clear D gene. V lost 4 bases and J 4 bases, leaving 3 bases between the germline ends. The CDR3 sequence is 11 residues long. CDR1 and CDR2 from the germline V gene are SGHTA and FQGNSA. The CDR3 protein is CASSSADTQYF. As DNA, the CDR3 is TGTGCCAGCAGCTCAGCAGATACGCAGTATTTT.

The table lists this clonotype with a few counts. The genes are TRBV28 and TRBJ1-4, with 7 bases that match TRBD1. The CDR3 has 14 residues. Trimming at V came to 6 bases and at J to 6 bases, leaving 7 bases not matched to a gene. In germline, CDR1 is MDHEN, CDR2 SYDVKM. The CDR3 loop reads CASRVTGRDEKLFF. In DNA form, the CDR3 reads TGTGCCAGCAGGGTGACAGGGAGAGATGAAAAACTGTTTTTT.

V is TRBV19 and J is TRBJ2-5; 8 bases map to TRBD1. CDR1 is LNHDA, CDR2 SQIVND, per germline (reference sequence). There are 14 residues in the CDR3. V lost 3 bases, J lost 2 bases, and 2 bases stayed unmatched. In DNA, the CDR3 is TGTGCCAGTAGTATGGGACAGGAGCAAGAGACCCAGTACTTC. Residues: CASSMGQEQETQYF. The variable domain in full, completed from reference TRBV19 and TRBJ2-5, reads DGGITQSPKYLFRKEGQNVTLSCEQNLNHDAMYWYRQDPGQGLRLIYYSQIVNDFQKGDIAEGYSVSREKKESFPLTVTSAQKNPTAFYLCASSMGQEQETQYFGPGTRLLVL.

This clonotype was seen ten or more times. This clone may be a read error of a much larger clone one base away. This chain links TRBV11-3 with TRBJ1-1; 7 bases match TRBD1. Germline loops: CDR1 SGHNT, CDR2 YENEEA. V gave up 4 bases and J gave up 4 bases; unmatched junction bases: 3. The CDR3 spans 13 residues. The CDR3: CASSSGQTTEAFF. The CDR3 DNA reads as TGTGCCAGCAGCTCGGGACAGACCACTGAAGCTTTCTTT.

The sample holds many counts of this clonotype. The V call is TRBV7-3, the J call TRBJ2-3, with D unclear. Germline CDR1 and CDR2: SGHTA and FQGTGA. Trimming stripped 5 bases from V and 2 bases from J, with 11 bases between. This CDR3 has 14 residues. The CDR3, as DNA: TGTGCCAGCAGCCTAAGCGCAGTCACAGATACGCAGTATTTT. Translation gives CASSLSAVTDTQYF. Full variable domain (outside the CDR3, taken from reference TRBV7-3 and TRBJ2-3): GAGVSQTPSNKVTEKGKYVELRCDPISGHTALYWYRQSLGQGPEFLIYFQGTGAADDSGLPNDRFFAVRPEGSVSTLKIQRTERGDSAVYLCASSLSAVTDTQYFGPGTRLTVL.

A few counts support this clonotype. CDR3 DNA: TGTGCCAGCAGCAGGGGGCCAACGAACACCGGGGAGCTGTTTTTT. It translates to CASSRGPTNTGELFF. The rearrangement uses TRBV7-9 and TRBJ2-2; 7 bases match TRBD1. V lost 5 bases, J lost 0 bases, and 3 bases stayed unmatched. Germline V gene data show CDR1 as SEHNR and CDR2 as FQNEAQ (reference sequence). The CDR3 is made up of 15 amino acids. Full variable domain (missing parts from reference TRBV7-9 and TRBJ2-2): DTGVSQNPRHKITKRGQNVTFRCDPISEHNRLYWYRQTLGQGPEFLTYFQNEAQLEKSRLLSDRFSAERPKGSFSTLEIQRTEQGDSAMYLCASSRGPTNTGELFFGEGSRLTVL.

Ten or more counts support this clonotype. This chain joins TRBV7-2 and TRBJ1-1; no definite D call. Between the trimmed V and J ends, which lost 1 base and 8 bases, there was a span of 11 bases. Germline loops: CDR1 SGHTA, CDR2 FQGNSA. The CDR3 covers 13 residues. CDR3 in amino acids: CASSLVSAEEAFF. The CDR3 DNA reads as TGTGCCAGCAGCTTAGTATCGGCGGAAGAAGCTTTCTTT.

This clonotype appeared many times. This chain links TRBV18 with TRBJ2-7, with 13 positions matching TRBD2. Germline V gene sequence: CDR1 KGHSH, CDR2 LQKENI. This CDR3 spans 16 amino acids. The V and J ends lost 2 bases and 3 bases, in that order; junction bases with no gene match: 4. The chain's CDR3 is CASSPGTSGALYEQYF. The CDR3 DNA follows: TGTGCCAGCTCACCAGGGACTAGCGGGGCCCTCTACGAGCAGTACTTC.

This clonotype occurred many times. The chain is built from TRBV7-2 and TRBJ2-2; D is uncertain. CDR1 is SGHTA, CDR2 FQGNSA, per germline. The CDR3 spans 13 residues. Between the trimmed V and J ends, which lost 4 bases and 7 bases, there was a span of 10 bases. This CDR3 reads CASSSTLGGELFF. Here the CDR3 DNA reads TGTGCCAGCAGCTCAACCCTCGGCGGGGAGCTGTTTTTT.

This clonotype was detected a few times. J is TRBJ2-5 and V is TRBV20-1; TRBD1 matches at 8 bases. The CDR3 has 14 residues. V trimming: 0 bases; J trimming: 3 bases; junction bases outside the gene matches: 3. Germline V CDR1 and CDR2: DFQATT, SNEGSKA (reference sequence). The CDR3 DNA reads as TGCAGTGCTAGAGACAGGGGGCTTGAAGAGACCCAGTACTTC. Translated, it gives CSARDRGLEETQYF.

This clonotype was observed many times. The chain couples TRBV14 to TRBJ2-5; 8 bases map to TRBD2. CDR1 is SGHDN and CDR2 is FVKESK in the germline V gene. The CDR3 is 14 amino acids. Germline trimming cut 4 bases from V and 5 bases from J; bases unmatched to any gene: 6. The CDR3 here is CASSPRTSRETQYF. Written as DNA, the CDR3 is TGTGCCAGCAGCCCCAGGACTAGCCGGGAGACCCAGTACTTC. Full variable domain (rest looked up from reference TRBV14 and TRBJ2-5): EAGVTQFPSHSVIEKGQTVTLRCDPISGHDNLYWYRRVMGKEIKFLLHFVKESKQDESGMPNNRFLAERTGGTYSTLKVQPAELEDSGVYFCASSPRTSRETQYFGPGTRLLVL.

V and J are TRBV20-1 and TRBJ1-6, with 9 nucleotides matching TRBD1. The CDR3 consists of 12 residues. Germline lookup yields CDR1 DFQATT and CDR2 SNEGSKA (reference sequence). V lost 8 bases to trimming and J lost 8 bases; unmatched junction nucleotides: 4. The chain's CDR3 is CSYRGLDSPLHF. The CDR3 bases are TGCAGTTACAGGGGGCTGGATTCACCCCTCCACTTT.